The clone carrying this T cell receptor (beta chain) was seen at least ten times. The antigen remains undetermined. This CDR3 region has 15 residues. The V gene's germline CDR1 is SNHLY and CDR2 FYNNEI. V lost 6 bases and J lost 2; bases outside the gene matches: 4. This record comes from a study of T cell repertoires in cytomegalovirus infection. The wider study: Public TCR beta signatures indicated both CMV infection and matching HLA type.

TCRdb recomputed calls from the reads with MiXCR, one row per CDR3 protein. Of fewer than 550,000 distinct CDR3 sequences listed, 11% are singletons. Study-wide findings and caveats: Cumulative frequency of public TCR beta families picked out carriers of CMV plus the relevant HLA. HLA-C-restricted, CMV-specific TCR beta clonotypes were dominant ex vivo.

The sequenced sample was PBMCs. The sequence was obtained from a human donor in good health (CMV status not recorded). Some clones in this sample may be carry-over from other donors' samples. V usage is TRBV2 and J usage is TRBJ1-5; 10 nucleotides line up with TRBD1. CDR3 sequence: CASRGDRGGNQPQHF. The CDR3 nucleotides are TGTGCCAGCAGGGGGGACAGGGGTGGCAATCAGCCCCAGCATTTT.